These 8 T cell receptor beta chains were sequenced from one sample in a study of cytotoxic CD8 clonotypes in ibrutinib-treated CLL. The data were produced by immunoSEQ multiplex PCR, yet TCRdb's version contains in-frame clones alone and is incomplete. This table holds approximately 12,000 clones, around 68% found once. Sequencing was performed on PBMCs, taken before ibrutinib treatment. Source of these receptors: a human donor with chronic lymphocytic leukemia.

This clone showed up just a few times. The chain combines TRBV2 with TRBJ2-3; 9 bases fit TRBD1. The germline gives CDR1 SNHLY, CDR2 FYNNEI. The CDR3 totals 15 residues. With V trimmed by 6 bases and J by 2 bases, 6 bases remained unmatched. The CDR3 loop is CASSPGTGSTDTQYF. The DNA for the CDR3 is TGTGCCAGCAGCCCCGGGACAGGGTCCACAGATACGCAGTATTTT.

The V gene is TRBV7-3, the J gene TRBJ2-1; the D is unclear. V was cut by 5 bases and J by 7 bases, with 15 bases left in between. The CDR3 sequence is 14 residues long. Germline CDR1 SGHTA, CDR2 FQGTGA. CDR3 protein: CASSPQVGSNEQFF. The DNA for the CDR3 is TGTGCCAGCAGCCCCCAAGTTGGAAGTAATGAGCAGTTCTTC. Full variable domain (rest looked up from reference TRBV7-3 and TRBJ2-1): GAGVSQTPSNKVTEKGKYVELRCDPISGHTALYWYRQSLGQGPEFLIYFQGTGAADDSGLPNDRFFAVRPEGSVSTLKIQRTERGDSAVYLCASSPQVGSNEQFFGPGTRLTVL.

This clone has just a few counts. The CDR3 spells CASSLQQGYGYTF. As DNA, the CDR3 is TGTGCCAGCAGCTTACAACAGGGTTATGGCTACACCTTC. This chain connects TRBV7-9 to TRBJ1-2; D is possibly TRBD1 (6 bases). V was clipped by 2 bases and J by 5 bases, with 9 bases between them. The germline gives CDR1 SEHNR, CDR2 FQNEAQ (reference sequence). The CDR3 extends over 13 amino acids.

The V gene is TRBV4-1, the J gene TRBJ2-4; D may be TRBD1 (5 bases). Trimming took off 4 bases at V and 3 bases at J, with 16 bases between the two ends. The CDR3 runs 16 residues. Germline V lookup: CDR1 MGHRA, CDR2 YSYEKL. The chain's CDR3 is CASSPGKGKGKNIQYF. The CDR3 bases are TGCGCCAGCAGCCCTGGAAAGGGGAAGGGCAAAAACATTCAGTACTTC.

The chain couples TRBV28 to TRBJ1-5; 7 positions match TRBD1. CDR1 is MDHEN and CDR2 is SYDVKM in the germline V gene. The length of the CDR3 is 13 residues. J was trimmed by 5 bases and V by 7 bases; bases with no gene match: 5. This CDR3 is CASTGTAHQPQHF. The DNA of the CDR3 is TGTGCCAGCACCGGGACAGCCCATCAGCCCCAGCATTTT. Variable domain in full (rest from reference TRBV28 and TRBJ1-5): DVKVTQSSRYLVKRTGEKVFLECVQDMDHENMFWYRQDPGLGLRLIYFSYDVKMKEKGDIPEGYSVSREKKERFSLILESASTNQTSMYLCASTGTAHQPQHFGDGTRLSIL.

This chain joins TRBV5-6 and TRBJ1-3, with 7 nucleotides matching TRBD1. The CDR3 totals 16 residues. With V trimmed by 1 base and J by 0 bases, 4 bases remained unmatched. Germline values: CDR1 SGHDT, CDR2 YYEEEE. The CDR3 here is CASSLRGPVSGNTIYF. CDR3 in DNA: TGTGCCAGCAGCTTGAGGGGGCCGGTCTCTGGAAACACCATATATTTT.

The CDR3 bases are TGCGCCAGCAGCCAAGATCGGAGGGTGGCCTGGGGCTACACCTTC. It specifies CASSQDRRVAWGYTF. This chain joins TRBV4-3 and TRBJ1-2, with D hard to call. CDR1 is LGHNA, CDR2 YSLEER, per germline. V was clipped by 0 bases and J by 8 bases, with 16 bases between them. The CDR3 is 15 amino acids.

V and J are TRBV5-1 and TRBJ2-1, with 8 bases fitting TRBD1. With 4 bases clipped from V and 1 base from J, the junction kept 10 bases outside the gene matches. CDR1 is SGHRS, CDR2 YFSETQ, per germline. CDR3 length: 17 amino acids. CDR3 amino acids: CASSNPDRVVSYNEQFF. The CDR3 DNA reads TGCGCCAGCAGCAACCCGGACAGGGTGGTTTCCTACAATGAGCAGTTCTTC.